These 22 T cell receptor beta chains were sequenced from one sample in a study of blood T cells in healthy people across ages. Next came a second PCR, run for about 6 to 11 cycles, which used a sample-barcoded 5' primer along with a J-beta primer mix. A single record per CDR3 protein comes from TCRdb applying MiXCR to the 5' RACE reads. The table shows approximately 1.5 million distinct CDR3 sequences, with about 42% occurring only once. The sample taken for sequencing was blood. The origin of the receptors is a woman younger than 30 in good health.

The chain is built from TRBV6-1 and TRBJ1-5; 10 nucleotides align to TRBD1. CDR1 and CDR2 (germline): MNHNS, SASEGT. The CDR3 spans 17 residues. V lost 4 bases, J lost 0 bases, and 6 bases stayed unmatched. The CDR3 nucleotides read TGTGCCAGCAGTGGGGACAGGGGACCTCTTAGCAATCAGCCCCAGCATTTT. Protein: CASSGDRGPLSNQPQHF.

The rearrangement joins TRBV7-2 to TRBJ1-5, with D maybe TRBD1 (5 bases). Trimming cost V 1 base and J 5 bases, with 12 bases left between them. CDR1 is SGHTA, CDR2 FQGNSA, per germline. This CDR3 region has 15 residues. As DNA, the CDR3 is TGTGCCAGCAGCTTAGTGGAGGGGTTTTATCAGCCCCAGCATTTT. Protein product: CASSLVEGFYQPQHF.

The V and J genes are TRBV4-3 and TRBJ2-1; D gene ambiguous. V lost 2 bases and J lost 2, with 13 bases in between. The CDR3 sequence is 16 residues long. Germline V CDR1 and CDR2: LGHNA, YSLEER. CDR3 sequence: CASSQQRAVPYNEQFF. DNA for the CDR3: TGCGCCAGCAGCCAACAACGGGCGGTACCCTACAATGAGCAGTTCTTC.

This clonotype was observed a handful of times. This chain uses TRBV5-1 with TRBJ2-1; no definite D call. Germline V gene sequence: CDR1 SGHRS, CDR2 YFSETQ. The ends were cut back, 1 base at V and 0 bases at J, with 11 bases in the middle. This CDR3 comprises 16 residues. This CDR3 is CASSLLPDRSYNEQFF. The CDR3 nucleotides are TGCGCCAGCAGCTTGTTGCCAGATCGCTCCTACAATGAGCAGTTCTTC.

The chain uses TRBV7-2 and TRBJ2-3; the D gene is possibly TRBD2 (5 bases). Looked up from germline, CDR1 is SGHTA and CDR2 is FQGNSA. V was cut by 0 bases and J by 2 bases, with 12 bases left in between. CDR3 size: 16 residues. The CDR3 loop is CASSLAVLGTTDTQYF. CDR3 sequence (DNA): TGTGCCAGCAGCTTAGCGGTACTAGGCACCACAGATACGCAGTATTTT.

V gene TRBV2 combines with J gene TRBJ1-2, with D possibly matching TRBD1 (5 bases). V shed 5 bases and J shed 5 bases, with 15 bases lying between them. Per the germline V gene, CDR1 is SNHLY and CDR2 is FYNNEI. This CDR3 comprises 14 residues. The CDR3 DNA reads as TGTGCCAGCAGTCTGCAGGGTTTTACATATGGCTACACCTTC. Encoded protein: CASSLQGFTYGYTF. Complete variable domain (other parts from reference TRBV2 and TRBJ1-2): EPEVTQTPSHQVTQMGQEVILRCVPISNHLYFYWYRQILGQKVEFLVSFYNNEISEKSEIFDDQFSVERPDGSNFTLKIRSTKLEDSAMYFCASSLQGFTYGYTFGSGTRLTVV.

This clonotype was counted between two and nine times. The chain employs TRBV29-1 and TRBJ2-1; 15 nucleotides match TRBD2. The CDR3 extends over 18 amino acids. V shed 3 bases and J 1 base; nucleotides not matched to a gene: 7. The germline V gene encodes CDR1 SQVTM and CDR2 ANQGSEA. The CDR3 reads CSVDGTSGRTGSYNEQFF. Written as DNA, the CDR3 is TGCAGCGTTGATGGGACTAGCGGGAGGACGGGGTCCTACAATGAGCAGTTCTTC.

Regarding this clonotype: Compared with germline, one end of the junction differs, possibly owing to a read error. The chain joins TRBV27 to TRBJ2-1; D gene unclear. Germline loops: CDR1 MNHEY, CDR2 SMNVEV (reference sequence). The CDR3 extends over 13 amino acids. In DNA, the CDR3 is TGTACCAGCAGTCAACTCCTCTACAATGAGCAGTTCTTC. This encodes CTSSQLLYNEQFF.

This clonotype showed up just a few times. The rearrangement joins TRBV6-5 to TRBJ2-7; D gene uncertain. Germline lookup yields CDR1 MNHEY and CDR2 SVGAGI. The V and J ends lost 0 bases and 5 bases respectively, with 8 bases between them. The CDR3 consists of 13 residues. CDR3 protein: CASSYSTLHEQYF. The CDR3 DNA is TGTGCCAGCAGTTACTCGACTCTCCACGAGCAGTACTTC.

This clonotype appeared a few times. The chain couples TRBV12-3 or TRBV12-4 to TRBJ2-4; D unclear. Trimming left V 5 bases short and J 6 bases short, with 8 bases between. CDR3 length equals 12 residues. CDR3 region: CASSDQTNIQYF. For the CDR3, the DNA is TGTGCCAGCAGTGATCAAACAAACATTCAGTACTTC.

This chain links TRBV10-3 with TRBJ1-2; 8 bases map to TRBD1. From germline, CDR1 is ENHRY and CDR2 SYGVKD. This CDR3 is 14 amino acids long. J lost 4 bases, V lost 6 bases, and 7 bases had no gene match. The CDR3 region is CAIRPDDRGYGYTF. For the CDR3, the DNA is TGTGCCATCAGGCCAGATGACAGGGGCTATGGCTACACCTTC.

The chain links TRBV9 to TRBJ2-3, with D maybe TRBD1 (5 bases). CDR1 SGDLS and CDR2 YYNGEE come from the germline V gene. The CDR3 spans 20 residues. Trimming removed 2 bases at V and 0 bases at J, with 25 bases between. For the CDR3, the DNA is TGTGCCAGCAGCGTTGCGACAGCGTCCTATGACTCCCTTAGCACAGATACGCAGTATTTT. It codes for CASSVATASYDSLSTDTQYF.

About this clonotype: Since a much larger clone is just one base distant, this may be a read error. This chain connects TRBV4-3 to TRBJ1-2; maybe TRBD1 (6 bases). Per germline, CDR1 LGHNA and CDR2 YSLEER. The CDR3 is 14 residues long. Trimming took off 0 bases at V and 4 bases at J, with 9 bases between the two ends. The CDR3 spells CASSQDARGYGYTF. Written as DNA, the CDR3 is TGCGCCAGCAGCCAAGACGCCAGGGGCTATGGCTACACCTTC.

Concerning this clonotype: An end of the junction does not agree with germline; a read error may underlie this. This sequence joins TRBV6-5 and TRBJ2-3; 12 bases line up with TRBD2. This CDR3 is built from 15 residues. Germline V gives CDR1 MNHEY, CDR2 SVGAGI. The CDR3 spells CASRETSGSIDTQYF. CDR3 nucleotides: TGTGCCAGCAGGGAGACTAGCGGGAGCATAGATACGCAGTATTTT.

The sample holds a few counts of this clonotype. V gene TRBV5-1 combines with J gene TRBJ1-1, with D perhaps matching TRBD1 (5 bases). Per the germline V gene, CDR1 is SGHRS and CDR2 is YFSETQ. V lost 1 base, J lost 3 bases, and 7 bases lay in between. The length of the CDR3 is 13 residues. In nucleotides, the CDR3 is TGCGCCAGCAGCTTGCCGGGGGACACTGAAGCTTTCTTT. It yields the protein CASSLPGDTEAFF.

The chain is built from TRBV20-1 and TRBJ1-4, with D possibly being TRBD1 (5 bases). V lost 1 base, J lost 8 bases, and 20 bases lay in between. The CDR3 length is 16 residues. CDR1 is DFQATT and CDR2 is SNEGSKA in the germline V gene (reference sequence). In nucleotides, the CDR3 is TGCAGTGCTAGAGCACCTCTTGAAGGGGCAGGAGAAAAACTGTTTTTT. Translation gives CSARAPLEGAGEKLFF.

This clonotype was seen repeatedly, ten times or more. The chain couples TRBV12-3 or TRBV12-4 to TRBJ1-1; 9 bases are a match to TRBD1. With 5 bases clipped from V and 5 bases from J, the junction kept 6 bases outside the gene matches. The CDR3 is 14 residues long. DNA for the CDR3: TGTGCCAGCAGTCCGACAGGGGGGGGAACTGAAGCTTTCTTT. Translation: CASSPTGGGTEAFF.

This chain joins TRBV27 and TRBJ1-1; D unresolved. CDR1 and CDR2 from the germline V gene are MNHEY and SMNVEV (reference sequence). V lost 5 bases, J lost 4 bases, and 11 bases lay in between. This CDR3 has 13 amino acids. The CDR3 sequence is CASSPPPGTEAFF. Written as DNA, the CDR3 is TGTGCCAGCAGTCCCCCCCCAGGCACTGAAGCTTTCTTT.

This clonotype showed up just a few times. The J gene is TRBJ1-2, the V gene TRBV6-1; a weak D match, TRBD1 (5 bases). V was pared by 0 bases and J by 7 bases, with 9 bases between. The CDR3 totals 13 residues. CDR1 and CDR2 (germline): MNHNS, SASEGT. CDR3 bases: TGTGCCAGCAGTGAAGCCCCGGGGGTTGGCTACACCTTC. This sequence encodes CASSEAPGVGYTF.

In this sample, this clonotype turned up a few times. V is TRBV20-1 and J is TRBJ2-7; no clear D gene. Germline V gene data show CDR1 as DFQATT and CDR2 as SNEGSKA (reference sequence). V was cut by 7 bases and J by 3 bases, with 13 bases left in between. CDR3 size: 12 residues. The CDR3 reads CSGTVVLYEQYF. Written as DNA, the CDR3 is TGCAGTGGGACGGTCGTCCTCTACGAGCAGTACTTC.

In its sample, this clonotype was seen a few times. The chain carries TRBV29-1 and TRBJ1-4; D possibly corresponds to TRBD1 (5 bases). Germline CDR1 is SQVTM and CDR2 is ANQGSEA. V was shortened by 4 bases and J by 6 bases, with 9 bases between the two germline ends. The CDR3 totals 12 residues. The CDR3: CSVAGPDEKLFF. The DNA of the CDR3 is TGCAGCGTTGCGGGACCTGATGAAAAACTGTTTTTT.

The chain employs TRBV7-2 and TRBJ2-1; D not certain. CDR3 length equals 17 residues. Germline V gives CDR1 SGHTA, CDR2 FQGNSA. V was pared by 2 bases and J by 7 bases, with 21 bases between. The CDR3 coding sequence is TGTGCCAGCAGCTTATTATGGGGTGCCAACATTTGGAATGAGCAGTTCTTC. Amino acids: CASSLLWGANIWNEQFF.